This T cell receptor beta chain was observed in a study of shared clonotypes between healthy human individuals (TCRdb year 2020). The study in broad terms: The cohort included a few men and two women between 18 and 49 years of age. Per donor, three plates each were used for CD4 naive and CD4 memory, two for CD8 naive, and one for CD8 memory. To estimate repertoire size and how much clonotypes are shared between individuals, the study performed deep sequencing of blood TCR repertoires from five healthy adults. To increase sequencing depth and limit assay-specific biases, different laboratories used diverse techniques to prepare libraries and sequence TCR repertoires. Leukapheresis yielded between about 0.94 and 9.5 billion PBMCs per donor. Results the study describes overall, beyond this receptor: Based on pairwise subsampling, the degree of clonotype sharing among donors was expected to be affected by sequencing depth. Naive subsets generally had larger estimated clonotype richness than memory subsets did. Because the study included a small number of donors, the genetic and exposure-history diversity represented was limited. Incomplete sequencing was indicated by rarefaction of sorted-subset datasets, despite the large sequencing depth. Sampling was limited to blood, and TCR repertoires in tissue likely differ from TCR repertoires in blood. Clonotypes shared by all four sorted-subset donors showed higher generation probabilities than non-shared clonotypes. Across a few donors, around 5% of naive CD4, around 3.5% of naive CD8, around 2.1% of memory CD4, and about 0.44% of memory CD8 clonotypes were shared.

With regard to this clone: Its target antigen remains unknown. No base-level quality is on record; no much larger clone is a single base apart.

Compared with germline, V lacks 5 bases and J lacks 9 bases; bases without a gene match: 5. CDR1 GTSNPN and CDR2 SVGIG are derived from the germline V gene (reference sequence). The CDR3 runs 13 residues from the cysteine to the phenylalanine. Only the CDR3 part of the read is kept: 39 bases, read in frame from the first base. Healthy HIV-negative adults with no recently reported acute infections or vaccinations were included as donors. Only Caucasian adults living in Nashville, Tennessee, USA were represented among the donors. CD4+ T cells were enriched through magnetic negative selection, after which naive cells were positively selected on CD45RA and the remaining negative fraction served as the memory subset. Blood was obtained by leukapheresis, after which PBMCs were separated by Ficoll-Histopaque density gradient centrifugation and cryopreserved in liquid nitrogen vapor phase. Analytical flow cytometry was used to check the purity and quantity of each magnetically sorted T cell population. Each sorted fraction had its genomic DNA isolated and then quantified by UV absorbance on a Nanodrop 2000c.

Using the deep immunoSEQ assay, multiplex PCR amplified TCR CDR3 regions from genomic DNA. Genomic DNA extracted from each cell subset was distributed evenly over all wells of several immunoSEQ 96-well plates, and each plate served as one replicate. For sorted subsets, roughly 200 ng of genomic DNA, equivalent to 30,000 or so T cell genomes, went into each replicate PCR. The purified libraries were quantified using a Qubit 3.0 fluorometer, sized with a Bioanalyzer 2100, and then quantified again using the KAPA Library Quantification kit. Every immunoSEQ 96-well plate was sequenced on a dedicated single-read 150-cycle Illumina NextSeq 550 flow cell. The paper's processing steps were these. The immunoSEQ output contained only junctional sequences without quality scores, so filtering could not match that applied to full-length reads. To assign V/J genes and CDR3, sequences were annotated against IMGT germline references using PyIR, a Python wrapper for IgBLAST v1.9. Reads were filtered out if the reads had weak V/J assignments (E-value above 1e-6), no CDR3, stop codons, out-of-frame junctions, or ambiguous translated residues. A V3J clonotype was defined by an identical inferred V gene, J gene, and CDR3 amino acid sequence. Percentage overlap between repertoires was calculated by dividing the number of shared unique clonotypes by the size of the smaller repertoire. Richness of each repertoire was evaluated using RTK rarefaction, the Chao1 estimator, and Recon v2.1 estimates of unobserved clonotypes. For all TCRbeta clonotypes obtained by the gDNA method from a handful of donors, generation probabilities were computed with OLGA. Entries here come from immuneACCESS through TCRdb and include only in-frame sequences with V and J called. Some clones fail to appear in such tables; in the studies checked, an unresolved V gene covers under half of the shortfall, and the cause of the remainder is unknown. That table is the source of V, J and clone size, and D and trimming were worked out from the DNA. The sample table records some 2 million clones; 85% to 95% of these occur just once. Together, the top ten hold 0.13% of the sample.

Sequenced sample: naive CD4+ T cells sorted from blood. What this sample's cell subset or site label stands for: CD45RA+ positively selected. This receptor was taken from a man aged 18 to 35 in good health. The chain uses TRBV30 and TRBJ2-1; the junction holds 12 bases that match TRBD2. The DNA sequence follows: TGTGCCTGGGGCCGGGGACTAGCGGGTGAGCAGTTCTTC. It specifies CAWGRGLAGEQFF.